The clone carrying this T cell receptor (beta chain) was found many times. Antigen: not known. The record originates from a study of identical twins. The study, taken as a whole, reports: With beta out-of-frame sequences, excess sharing by twins was weaker. Researchers caution that invariant MAIT and iNKT cells could partly confound zero-insertion analyses. Model-predicted out-of-frame TCR alpha sharing fell below observed values in monozygotic twins.

A universal primer site was created by template switching, with the cDNA bearing unique molecular identifiers. TCRdb used MiXCR to reprocess the 5' RACE reads, holding one entry per CDR3 protein. The sample records some 1,700,000 distinct CDR3 sequences, under 35% being singletons. Germline V gene sequence: CDR1 LNHNV, CDR2 YYDKDF (reference sequence). V lost 5 bases and J lost 2, with 24 bases in between. CDR3 length: 19 residues. Sequencing input: cord blood. The sequence was collected from a newborn girl in good health. The chain uses TRBV15 and TRBJ1-4, with D unclear. Written as DNA, the CDR3 is TGTGCCACCAGCCCATCTTGGACGATCATGAGTTGGACTAATGAAAAACTGTTTTTT. Translation: CATSPSWTIMSWTNEKLFF.